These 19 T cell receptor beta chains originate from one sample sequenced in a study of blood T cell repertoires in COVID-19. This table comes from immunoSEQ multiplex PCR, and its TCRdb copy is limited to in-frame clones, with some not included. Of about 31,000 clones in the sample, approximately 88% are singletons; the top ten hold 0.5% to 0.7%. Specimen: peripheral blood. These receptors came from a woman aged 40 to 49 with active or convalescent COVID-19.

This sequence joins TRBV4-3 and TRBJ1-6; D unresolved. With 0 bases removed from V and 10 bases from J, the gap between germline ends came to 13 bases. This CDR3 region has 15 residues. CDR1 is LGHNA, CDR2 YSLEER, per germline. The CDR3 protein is CASSQDWADLSPLHF. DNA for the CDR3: TGCGCCAGCAGCCAAGATTGGGCAGATTTATCACCCCTCCACTTT.

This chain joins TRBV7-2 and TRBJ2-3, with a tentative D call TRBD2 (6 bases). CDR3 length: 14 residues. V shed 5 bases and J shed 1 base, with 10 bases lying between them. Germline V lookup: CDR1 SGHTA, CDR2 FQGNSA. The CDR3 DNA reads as TGTGCCAGCAGCCCCCCGGGGGGCACAGATACGCAGTATTTT. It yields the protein CASSPPGGTDTQYF. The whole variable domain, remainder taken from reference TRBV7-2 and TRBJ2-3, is GAGVSQSPSNKVTEKGKDVELRCDPISGHTALYWYRQSLGQGLEFLIYFQGNSAPDKSGLPSDRFSAERTGGSVSTLTIQRTQQEDSAVYLCASSPPGGTDTQYFGPGTRLTVL.

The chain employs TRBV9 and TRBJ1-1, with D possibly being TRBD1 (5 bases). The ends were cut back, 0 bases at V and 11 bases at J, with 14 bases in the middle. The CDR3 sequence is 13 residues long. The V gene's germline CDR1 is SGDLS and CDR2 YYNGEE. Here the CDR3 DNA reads TGTGCCAGCAGCGTAGGCCCTTCGGGGGAGGCTTTCTTT. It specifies CASSVGPSGEAFF.

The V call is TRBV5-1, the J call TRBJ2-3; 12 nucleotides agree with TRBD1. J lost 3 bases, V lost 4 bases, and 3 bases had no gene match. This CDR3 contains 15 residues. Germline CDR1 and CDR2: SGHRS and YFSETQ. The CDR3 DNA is TGCGCCAGCAGCGTGGGACAGGGGGCAACAGATACGCAGTATTTT. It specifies CASSVGQGATDTQYF.

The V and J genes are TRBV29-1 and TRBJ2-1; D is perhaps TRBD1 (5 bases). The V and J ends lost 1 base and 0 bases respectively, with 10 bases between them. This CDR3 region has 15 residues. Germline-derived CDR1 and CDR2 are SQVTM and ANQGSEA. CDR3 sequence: CSVEGTGRSYNEQFF. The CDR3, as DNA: TGCAGCGTTGAAGGTACAGGACGCTCCTACAATGAGCAGTTCTTC.

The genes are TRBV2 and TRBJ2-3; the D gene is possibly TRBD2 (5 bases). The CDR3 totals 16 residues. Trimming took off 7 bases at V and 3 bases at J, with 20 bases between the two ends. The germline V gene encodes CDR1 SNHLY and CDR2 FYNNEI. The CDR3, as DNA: TGTGCCAGCATATCGTTGGGCCTTGGGGAGACAGATACGCAGTATTTT. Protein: CASISLGLGETDTQYF.

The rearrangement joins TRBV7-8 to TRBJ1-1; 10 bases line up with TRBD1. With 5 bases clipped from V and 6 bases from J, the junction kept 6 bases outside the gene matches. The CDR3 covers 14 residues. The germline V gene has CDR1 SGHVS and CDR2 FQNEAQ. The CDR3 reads CASSTDRGPAEAFF. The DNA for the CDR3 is TGTGCCAGCAGCACCGACAGGGGGCCGGCTGAAGCTTTCTTT.

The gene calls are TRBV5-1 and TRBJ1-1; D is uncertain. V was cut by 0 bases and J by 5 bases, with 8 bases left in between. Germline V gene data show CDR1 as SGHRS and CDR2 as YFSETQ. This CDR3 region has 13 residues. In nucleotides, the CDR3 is TGCGCCAGCAGCTTGGGGTGGAGGACTGAAGCTTTCTTT. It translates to CASSLGWRTEAFF.

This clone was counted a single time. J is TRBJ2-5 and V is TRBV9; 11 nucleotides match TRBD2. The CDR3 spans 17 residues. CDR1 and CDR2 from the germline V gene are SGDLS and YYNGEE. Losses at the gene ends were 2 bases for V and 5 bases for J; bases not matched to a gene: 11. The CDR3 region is CASSVTLSGGAAETQYF. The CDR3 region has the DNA TGTGCCAGCAGCGTGACCCTTAGCGGGGGGGCGGCGGAGACCCAGTACTTC.

CDR3 region: CSVAKGTGAGEQYF. CDR3 DNA sequence: TGCAGCGTGGCCAAGGGGACAGGGGCCGGCGAGCAGTACTTC. The chain has TRBV29-1 and TRBJ2-7; 10 bases fit TRBD1. The CDR3 contains 14 residues. V was pared by 6 bases and J by 6 bases, with 11 bases of the junction left unmatched. Germline CDR1 reads SQVTM; CDR2 reads ANQGSEA.

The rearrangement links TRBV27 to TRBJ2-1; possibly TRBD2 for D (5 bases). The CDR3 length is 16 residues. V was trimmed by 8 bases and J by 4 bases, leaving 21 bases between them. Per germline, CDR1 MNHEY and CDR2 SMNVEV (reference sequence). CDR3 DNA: TGTGCCAGCGGACTTTTCGCTATGCCAGATTACAATGAGCAGTTCTTC. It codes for CASGLFAMPDYNEQFF.

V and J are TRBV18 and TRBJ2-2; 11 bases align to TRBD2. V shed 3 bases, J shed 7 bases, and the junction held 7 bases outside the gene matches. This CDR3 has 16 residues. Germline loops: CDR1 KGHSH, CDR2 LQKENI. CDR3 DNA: TGTGCCAGCTCACCCCTACTAGCGGGAGACGTCGGGGAGCTGTTTTTT. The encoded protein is CASSPLLAGDVGELFF.

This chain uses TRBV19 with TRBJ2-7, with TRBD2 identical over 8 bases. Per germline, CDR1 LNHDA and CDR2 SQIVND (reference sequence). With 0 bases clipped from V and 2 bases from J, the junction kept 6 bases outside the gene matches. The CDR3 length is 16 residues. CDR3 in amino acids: CASSIDLAGGAYEQYF. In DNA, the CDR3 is TGTGCCAGTAGTATAGATCTGGCGGGGGGAGCCTACGAGCAGTACTTC. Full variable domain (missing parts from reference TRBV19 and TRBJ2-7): DGGITQSPKYLFRKEGQNVTLSCEQNLNHDAMYWYRQDPGQGLRLIYYSQIVNDFQKGDIAEGYSVSREKKESFPLTVTSAQKNPTAFYLCASSIDLAGGAYEQYFGPGTRLTVT.

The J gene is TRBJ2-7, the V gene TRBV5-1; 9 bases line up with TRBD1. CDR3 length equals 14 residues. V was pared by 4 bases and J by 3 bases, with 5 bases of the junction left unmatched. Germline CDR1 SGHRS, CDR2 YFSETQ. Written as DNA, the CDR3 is TGCGCCAGCAGCCGTCCGGGACAGGGCTACGAGCAGTACTTC. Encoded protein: CASSRPGQGYEQYF. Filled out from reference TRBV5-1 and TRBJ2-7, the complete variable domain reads KAGVTQTPRYLIKTRGQQVTLSCSPISGHRSVSWYQQTPGQGLQFLFEYFSETQRNKGNFPGRFSGRQFSNSRSEMNVSTLELGDSALYLCASSRPGQGYEQYFGPGTRLTVT.

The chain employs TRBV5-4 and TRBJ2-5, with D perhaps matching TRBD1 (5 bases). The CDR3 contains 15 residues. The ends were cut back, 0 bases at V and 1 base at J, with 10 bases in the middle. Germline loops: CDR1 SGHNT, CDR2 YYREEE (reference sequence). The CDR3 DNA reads TGTGCCAGCAGCTTGGGGGGCCGGGCCCAAGAGACCCAGTACTTC. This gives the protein CASSLGGRAQETQYF.

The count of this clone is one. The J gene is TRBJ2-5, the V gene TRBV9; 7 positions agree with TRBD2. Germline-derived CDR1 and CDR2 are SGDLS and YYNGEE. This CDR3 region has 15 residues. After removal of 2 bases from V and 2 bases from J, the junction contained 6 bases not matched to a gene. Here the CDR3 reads CASSVFPGLQETQYF. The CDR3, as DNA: TGTGCCAGCAGCGTTTTCCCGGGACTACAAGAGACCCAGTACTTC.

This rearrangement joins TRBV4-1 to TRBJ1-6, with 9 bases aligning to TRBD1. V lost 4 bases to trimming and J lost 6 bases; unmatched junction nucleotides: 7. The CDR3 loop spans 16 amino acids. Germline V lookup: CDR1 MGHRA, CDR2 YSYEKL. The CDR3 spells CASSRGQGQGNSPLHF. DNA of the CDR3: TGCGCCAGCAGCCGTGGGCAGGGACAGGGTAATTCACCCCTCCACTTT.

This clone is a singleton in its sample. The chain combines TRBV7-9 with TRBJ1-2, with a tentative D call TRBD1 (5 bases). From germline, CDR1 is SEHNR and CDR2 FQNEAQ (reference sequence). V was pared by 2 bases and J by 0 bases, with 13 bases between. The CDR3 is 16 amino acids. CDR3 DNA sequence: TGTGCCAGCAGCTTAAAAGAGACAGAGACTAACTATGGCTACACCTTC. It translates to CASSLKETETNYGYTF. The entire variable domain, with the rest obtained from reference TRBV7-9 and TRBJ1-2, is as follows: DTGVSQNPRHKITKRGQNVTFRCDPISEHNRLYWYRQTLGQGPEFLTYFQNEAQLEKSRLLSDRFSAERPKGSFSTLEIQRTEQGDSAMYLCASSLKETETNYGYTFGSGTRLTVV.

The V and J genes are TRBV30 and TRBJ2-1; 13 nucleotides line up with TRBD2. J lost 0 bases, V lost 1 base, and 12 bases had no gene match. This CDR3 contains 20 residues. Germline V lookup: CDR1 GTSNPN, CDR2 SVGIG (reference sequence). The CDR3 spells CAWSDGLAGDLLSSYNEQFF. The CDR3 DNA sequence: TGTGCCTGGAGTGACGGACTAGCGGGAGATCTTTTAAGCTCCTACAATGAGCAGTTCTTC.